The TCR beta chain described here comes from a study of response to subunit inactivated influenza vaccine. Study-wide points: Seasonal influenza vaccination, on each occasion, was suggested by the authors to recruit few new T cells.

From the RT-PCR reads, TCRdb called clonotypes with MiXCR, one entry per CDR3 protein. The sample lists 500,000 to 600,000 distinct CDR3 sequences; 13% to 15% were seen once. Germline V gene data show CDR1 as MNHEY and CDR2 as SMNVEV (reference sequence). This CDR3 is built from 14 residues. Trimming removed 0 bases from V and 4 bases from J, with 9 bases in between. Remarks on this clonotype: Antigen specificity is unknown.

V usage is TRBV27 and J usage is TRBJ1-2, with unresolved D. This receptor was identified in a man in his forties or fifties who received an inactivated influenza vaccine. This specimen consisted of PBMCs from blood, obtained 11 to 12 days after vaccination. CDR3 residues: CASSLSPRTYGYTF. The CDR3 region has the DNA TGTGCCAGCAGTTTATCGCCACGAACCTATGGCTACACCTTC.